The 13 T cell receptor beta chains in this list originate from one sample, sequenced in a study of OX40 agonist ivuxolimab in advanced cancers. Clones were sequenced by immunoSEQ multiplex PCR, and TCRdb holds only the in-frame ones, with some missing. Of some 50,000 clones in the sample, over 65% were seen once. Here the sequenced sample was CD4+ or CD8+ T cells sorted from blood, taken in a trial of the OX40 agonist ivuxolimab. The receptors here all came from an adult with an advanced solid tumor such as melanoma, head and neck, liver or kidney cancer.

This clone was found a few times. J is TRBJ2-7 and V is TRBV5-4, with 8 bases matching TRBD2. Germline CDR1 SGHNT, CDR2 YYREEE (reference sequence). This CDR3 comprises 14 residues. V trimming: 1 base; J trimming: 6 bases; junction bases outside the gene matches: 6. The CDR3 bases are TGTGCCAGCAGCTTGAGGGAAGGGACTAGCGAGCAGTACTTC. Amino acid sequence: CASSLREGTSEQYF.

The V gene is TRBV2, the J gene TRBJ2-7, with 7 bases matching TRBD2. Per germline, CDR1 SNHLY and CDR2 FYNNEI. CDR3 length equals 13 residues. V gave up 4 bases and J gave up 2 bases; unmatched junction bases: 2. The CDR3: CASSGRGAYEQYF. The CDR3 DNA sequence: TGTGCCAGCAGTGGTCGGGGGGCCTACGAGCAGTACTTC.

There are a few counts of this clone. The chain has TRBV6-5 and TRBJ2-2, with a tentative D call TRBD2 (5 bases). Trimming pared 0 bases from V and 11 bases from J, leaving 10 bases between. Germline assignment: CDR1 MNHEY and CDR2 SVGAGI. This CDR3 is built from 13 residues. CDR3 DNA: TGTGCCAGCAGTTACTCGCGGGCATCAGAGCTGTTTTTT. It codes for CASSYSRASELFF.

The chain combines TRBV5-1 with TRBJ2-1; 8 bases match TRBD2. This CDR3 region has 13 residues. V was pared by 4 bases and J by 7 bases, with 4 bases of the junction left unmatched. The germline gives CDR1 SGHRS, CDR2 YFSETQ. The CDR3, as DNA: TGCGCCAGCAGCACTTTAGCGGGGAATGAGCAGTTCTTC. Its translation: CASSTLAGNEQFF. Complete variable domain (other parts from reference TRBV5-1 and TRBJ2-1): KAGVTQTPRYLIKTRGQQVTLSCSPISGHRSVSWYQQTPGQGLQFLFEYFSETQRNKGNFPGRFSGRQFSNSRSEMNVSTLELGDSALYLCASSTLAGNEQFFGPGTRLTVL.

Only one count was recorded for this clone. V usage is TRBV9 and J usage is TRBJ2-7, with TRBD2 identical over 7 bases. The CDR3 totals 14 residues. Germline CDR1 reads SGDLS; CDR2 reads YYNGEE. V trimming: 7 bases; J trimming: 0 bases; junction bases outside the gene matches: 7. The CDR3 coding sequence is TGTGCCAGCCAACCGGGACTACACTCCTACGAGCAGTACTTC. Its protein product is CASQPGLHSYEQYF.

The sample holds a few counts of this clone. The rearrangement joins TRBV1 to TRBJ2-3; TRBD1 is the table's D call, not checked against the DNA. TRBV1 is recorded as a pseudogene. The CDR3 extends over 17 amino acids. Here the CDR3 DNA reads TGCACCAGCAGCCACCCCAACCGGGACAGCAACACAGATACGCAGTATTTT. Encoded protein: CTSSHPNRDSNTDTQYF.

Only a few counts were recorded for this clone. Additional DNA sequences in this sample encode the identical CDR3. The chain links TRBV30 to TRBJ2-5, with 13 bases identical to TRBD2. In germline, CDR1 is GTSNPN, CDR2 SVGIG (reference sequence). V trimming: 1 base; J trimming: 1 base; junction bases outside the gene matches: 6. This CDR3 has 17 amino acids. The CDR3 DNA sequence: TGTGCCTGGAGTGGGGGGACTAGCGGGGCCCTCCAAGAGACCCAGTACTTC. Protein: CAWSGGTSGALQETQYF.

The gene calls are TRBV7-9 and TRBJ1-2, with a tentative D call TRBD1 (5 bases). The CDR3 contains 14 residues. Deletions cut 4 bases from V and 5 bases from J, with 14 bases between. CDR1 is SEHNR and CDR2 is FQNEAQ in the germline V gene (reference sequence). CDR3: CASSSAEGVYGYTF. The CDR3 DNA follows: TGTGCCAGCAGCTCGGCCGAAGGGGTGTATGGCTACACCTTC. The entire variable domain, with the rest obtained from reference TRBV7-9 and TRBJ1-2, is as follows: DTGVSQNPRHKITKRGQNVTFRCDPISEHNRLYWYRQTLGQGPEFLTYFQNEAQLEKSRLLSDRFSAERPKGSFSTLEIQRTEQGDSAMYLCASSSAEGVYGYTFGSGTRLTVV.

V usage is TRBV7-3 and J usage is TRBJ1-2; 10 bases are shared with TRBD1. V was clipped by 5 bases and J by 8 bases; unmatched bases: 8. The CDR3 totals 14 residues. Per germline, CDR1 SGHTA and CDR2 FQGTGA. The CDR3 DNA sequence: TGTGCCAGCAGCCCGACAGGGGGCAGGAGGGGCTACACCTTC. Residues: CASSPTGGRRGYTF.

CDR3 loop: CASSQQGDQPQHF. The CDR3 bases are TGTGCCAGCAGCCAACAGGGGGATCAGCCCCAGCATTTT. V usage is TRBV11-1 and J usage is TRBJ1-5; 8 nucleotides align to TRBD1. CDR1 is SGHAT and CDR2 is FQDESV in the germline V gene (reference sequence). Trimming removed 5 bases from V and 5 bases from J; junction bases left unmatched: 2. The CDR3 is made up of 13 amino acids.

V gene TRBV10-3 combines with J gene TRBJ2-7; D is perhaps TRBD1 (5 bases). The CDR3 spans 13 residues. Germline CDR1 is ENHRY and CDR2 is SYGVKD. Trimming pared 9 bases from V and 3 bases from J, leaving 15 bases between. CDR3 sequence: CAMSPDRDYEQYF. The CDR3 DNA reads TGTGCCATGTCCCCCGACAGAGACTACGAGCAGTACTTC.

The chain recombines TRBV27 with TRBJ2-3; possibly TRBD1 for D (7 bases). V was pared by 6 bases and J by 5 bases, with 21 bases between. Germline assignment: CDR1 MNHEY and CDR2 SMNVEV (reference sequence). The CDR3 spans 16 residues. The CDR3: CASSRTQRQGGDTQYF. DNA of the CDR3: TGTGCCAGCAGCCGAACACAGAGACAGGGAGGAGATACGCAGTATTTT.

V usage is TRBV7-9 and J usage is TRBJ2-5; D is undetermined. This CDR3 is 12 amino acids long. V lost 9 bases and J lost 5, with 13 bases in between. Germline V gene sequence: CDR1 SEHNR, CDR2 FQNEAQ (reference sequence). The CDR3 DNA sequence: TGTGCCAGTGAGGCAGTAAGGGAGACCCAGTACTTC. It translates to CASEAVRETQYF.